Listed below are T cell receptor beta chains from one sample, sequenced in a study of T cells in Graves' hyperthyroidism and ophthalmopathy. TCRdb re-analysed the multiplex PCR reads in MiXCR, keeping a single row per CDR3 protein. The sample lists around 300,000 distinct CDR3 sequences; approximately 15% were seen once. Sequenced sample: blood. The origin of the receptors is a woman in her 40s with Graves' hyperthyroidism. CDR3s include the opening cysteine and the closing phenylalanine or tryptophan. Fields, in order: clone size, J gene, D gene, V gene, CDR3 DNA, CDR3 protein. D genes are given only for firm matches. Only some rows state a clone size, as once, few, many or a class for expanded clones.

many,TRBJ2-1,.,TRBV11-2,TGTGCCAGCAGCCCTGCCCCGGGCCGTCAGTTCTTC,CASSPAPGRQFF
many,TRBJ2-1,.,TRBV20-1,TGCAGTGCTACCTGGGGAGTAAGTGAGCAGTTCTTC,CSATWGVSEQFF
many,TRBJ2-1,TRBD2,TRBV7-8,TGTGCCAGCAGGGGGACTAGCGGGAGCGGCCATGAGCAGTTCTTC,CASRGTSGSGHEQFF
.,TRBJ2-2,TRBD1,TRBV20-1,TGCAGTGCCACGACAGGGTGGGAGGGGGAGCTGTTTTTT,CSATTGWEGELFF
many,TRBJ2-1,.,TRBV12-3/TRBV12-4,TGTGCCAGCAGTCTAAGGACGAGGGGGGGGAGCTCCTACAATGAGCAGTTCTTC,CASSLRTRGGSSYNEQFF
.,TRBJ1-5,.,TRBV20-1,TGCAGTGCAGTTCTTTTGTCTGGCAGGGGAAGTCAGCCCCAGCATTTT,CSAVLLSGRGSQPQHF
few,TRBJ1-5,.,TRBV12-3/TRBV12-4,TGTGCCAGCAGTTTAGGCTTAGGAAGCAATCAGCCCCAGCATTTT,CASSLGLGSNQPQHF
many,TRBJ1-2,.,TRBV20-1,TGCAGTGCCTTAACGGAGGAGGGCTATGGCTACACCTTC,CSALTEEGYGYTF
.,TRBJ1-1,.,TRBV5-5,TGTGCCAGCAGCTTCCAAGGGACTGGAGCTTTCTTT,CASSFQGTGAFF
few,TRBJ2-3,TRBD1,TRBV7-9,TGTGCCAGCAGCTCCGGGACAGGGTGGTCGGCAGATACGCAGTATTTT,CASSSGTGWSADTQYF
many,TRBJ1-2,.,TRBV28,TGTGCCAGCAGTTTGAGGGCAGGCGGCTACACCTTC,CASSLRAGGYTF
.,TRBJ1-5,.,TRBV18,TGTGCCAGCTCACCCTCAGGAAATCAGCCCCAGCATTTT,CASSPSGNQPQHF
many,TRBJ1-2,.,TRBV27,TGTGCCAGCAGTTTATTGGCTAACTATGGCTACACCTTC,CASSLLANYGYTF
many,TRBJ2-7,.,TRBV12-3/TRBV12-4,TGTGCCAGCCGGTATGTAGGGGCGGAGGACTACGAGCAGTACTTC,CASRYVGAEDYEQYF
few,TRBJ2-2,.,TRBV7-9,TGTGCCAGCAGCTTAGATGTCGGGGAGCTGTTTTTT,CASSLDVGELFF
.,TRBJ2-1,.,TRBV7-8,TGTGCCAGCAGCTTAGCTGGAGGAGCGCTCTACAATGAGCAGTTCTTC,CASSLAGGALYNEQFF
.,TRBJ2-1,TRBD1,TRBV2,TGTGCCAGCAGTTCCGGGACAGTTACCTACAATGAGCAGTTCTTC,CASSSGTVTYNEQFF
many,TRBJ1-5,.,TRBV7-3,TGTGCCAGCAGCTTCCCCCGGGAAGGGCTCTGGGAGCCCCAGCATTTT,CASSFPREGLWEPQHF
many,TRBJ2-5,.,TRBV7-2,TGTGCCAGCAGCGTTTCAGGGAAAGAGACCCAGTACTTC,CASSVSGKETQYF
many,TRBJ2-1,.,TRBV28,TGTGCCAGCAGCTCGCAAGCTAACAATGAGCAGTTCTTC,CASSSQANNEQFF
.,TRBJ1-1,.,TRBV24-1,TGTGCCACCAGTGAGGATGGGCGACAGATTTTGAGGAACACTGAAGCTTTCTTT,CATSEDGRQILRNTEAFF
many,TRBJ2-5,TRBD1,TRBV7-8,TGTGCCAGCAGCCCCGGGACAGGGGGACTCCAAGAGACCCAGTACTTC,CASSPGTGGLQETQYF
.,TRBJ2-7,.,TRBV13,TGTGCCAGCAGCTTGAGGACTAACTACGAGCAGTACTTC,CASSLRTNYEQYF
many,TRBJ1-1,.,TRBV29-1,TGCAGCGCAGACCCTGGTGGGGGGACTGAAGCTTTCTTT,CSADPGGGTEAFF
many,TRBJ1-2,.,TRBV12-3/TRBV12-4,TGTGCCAGCAGCCCTACCCAAACTTCGGGCTACACCTTC,CASSPTQTSGYTF
.,TRBJ2-7,.,TRBV12-3/TRBV12-4,TGTGCCAGCAGTTTAGGGGCCCTCGGATACGAGCAGTACTTC,CASSLGALGYEQYF
.,TRBJ1-5,.,TRBV19,TGTGCCAGTAGTATGGGCAGGGCCGCCTATCAGCCCCAGCATTTT,CASSMGRAAYQPQHF
many,TRBJ1-4,.,TRBV12-3/TRBV12-4,TGTGCCAGCAGTCGATCAACGGGGGGGGCTGAAAAACTGTTTTTT,CASSRSTGGAEKLFF
many,TRBJ1-1,.,TRBV6-4,TGTGCCAGCAGTATTAAGGGGAACACTGAAGCTTTCTTT,CASSIKGNTEAFF
few,TRBJ2-6,.,TRBV5-1,TGCGCCAGCAGCTTTTCTTTGGGCTCCCCCCGTGGGGCCAACGTCCTGACTTTC,CASSFSLGSPRGANVLTF
many,TRBJ2-7,.,TRBV25-1,TGTGCCAGCAGTGAATCCCGAGGGATAGGCGAGCAGTACTTC,CASSESRGIGEQYF
.,TRBJ1-1,.,TRBV12-3/TRBV12-4,TGTGCCAGCAGGGGGACGGGTATGAACACTGAAGCTTTCTTT,CASRGTGMNTEAFF
few,TRBJ1-2,TRBD1,TRBV7-9,TGTGCCAGCACCCAGGACAGGGTGGTAAACTATGGCTACACCTTC,CASTQDRVVNYGYTF
many,TRBJ2-5,.,TRBV7-2,TGTGCCAGCCAGAGCGTGAGGGGGGAGACCCAGTACTTC,CASQSVRGETQYF
many,TRBJ1-6,TRBD1,TRBV20-1,TGCAGTGCTAGAGAGGGAGGGACAGGCAAATCACCCCTCCACTTT,CSAREGGTGKSPLHF
many,TRBJ2-1,.,TRBV30,TGTGCCTGGAAGGGGAGGCCTATGAGAGAGCAGTTCTTC,CAWKGRPMREQFF
many,TRBJ1-1,.,TRBV6-1,TGTGCCAGCAGTAACAGGGCGGGCACTGAAGCTTTCTTT,CASSNRAGTEAFF
many,TRBJ2-7,.,TRBV2,TGTGCCAGCCGTCGGCAAATCTACGAGCAGTACTTC,CASRRQIYEQYF
many,TRBJ2-5,TRBD2,TRBV11-2,TGTGCCAGCAGCGTGGCGGGAGGACATGAGACCCAGTACTTC,CASSVAGGHETQYF
few,TRBJ2-7,TRBD1,TRBV19,TGTGCCTCAACCCCCGGGACAGGGACCTACGAGCAGTACTTC,CASTPGTGTYEQYF
few,TRBJ2-3,TRBD2,TRBV27,TGTGCCAGCAGTTTATCGAGGTTGGGACTAGAGGACACAGATACGCAGTATTTT,CASSLSRLGLEDTDTQYF
few,TRBJ1-4,.,TRBV2,TGTGCCAGCAGGACTTCCACAGGGGAAAAACTGTTTTTT,CASRTSTGEKLFF
many,TRBJ1-4,TRBD1,TRBV20-1,TGCAGTGCTAGGCCCTGGACAGGGCTGCATGAAAAACTGTTTTTT,CSARPWTGLHEKLFF
few,TRBJ1-1,.,TRBV12-5,TGTGCTAGTGGTTTAGGGGGGCTGAACACTGAAGCTTTCTTT,CASGLGGLNTEAFF
many,TRBJ2-7,TRBD2,TRBV5-1,TGCGCCAGCAGCTTGGGACTAGCCGACGAGCAGTACTTC,CASSLGLADEQYF
many,TRBJ2-3,.,TRBV20-1,TGCAGTGCTCGAAGGACAAGTCGAAAAACAGATACGCAGTATTTT,CSARRTSRKTDTQYF
once,TRBJ2-1,TRBD2,TRBV4-1,TGCGCCAGCAGCCAAGTGGGGCGGGAGGGCCGAAATGAGCAGTTCTTC,CASSQVGREGRNEQFF
.,TRBJ1-2,.,TRBV12-3/TRBV12-4,TGTGCCAGCAGTTTGGGTAGGGGCCGGCGGGTAAAGTATGGCTACACCTTC,CASSLGRGRRVKYGYTF
many,TRBJ1-2,.,TRBV11-2,TGTGCCAGCAGTCCCGACACTAACTATGGCTACACCTTC,CASSPDTNYGYTF
many,TRBJ1-2,.,TRBV3-1,TGTGCCAGCAGCCAAGGCCCTAATAACTATGGCTACACCTTC,CASSQGPNNYGYTF
.,TRBJ1-1,TRBD1,TRBV19,TGTGCCAGTAGCTGGACAGGGACTGAAACTTTCTTT,CASSWTGTETFF
many,TRBJ2-7,.,TRBV28,TGTGCCAGCGGGACAACCCCTCATGAGCAGTACTTC,CASGTTPHEQYF
many,TRBJ2-7,.,TRBV20-1,TGCAGTGCTAGAGATCGGCGGAATTACGAGCAGTACTTC,CSARDRRNYEQYF
many,TRBJ2-5,.,TRBV2,TGTGCCAGCAGTGGAGGGGTTGAAGAGACCCAGTACTTC,CASSGGVEETQYF
.,TRBJ2-7,TRBD2,TRBV4-1,TGCGCCAGCAGCCGGGATAGCGGGAGTGGTTACGAGCAGTACTTC,CASSRDSGSGYEQYF
few,TRBJ2-2,.,TRBV25-1,TGTGCCAGCTCACTATTGAGGAACACCGGGGAGCTGTTTTTT,CASSLLRNTGELFF
many,TRBJ2-4,.,TRBV29-1,TGCAGCGTTGTCCCCCAGGGTGGATCTCAGGACATTCAGTACTTC,CSVVPQGGSQDIQYF